The 14 T cell receptor beta chains below come from one sample, sequenced in a study of T cell repertoires in cytomegalovirus infection. Each CDR3 protein is one row after TCRdb ran MiXCR on the reads. The sample yields about a million distinct CDR3 sequences, approximately 33% seen once. No cognate antigen is known for these TCRs. Here the sequenced sample was cultured CD8+ T cells from PBMCs, taken from culture after CMV antigen stimulation. These receptors were taken from a human donor in good health (CMV status not recorded). Some clones in this sample may be carry-over from other donors' samples.

There are a few counts of this clonotype. The rearrangement links TRBV12-3 or TRBV12-4 to TRBJ1-1; 12 bases align to TRBD1. This CDR3 spans 18 amino acids. V dropped 5 bases and J dropped 6; count of bases not matched to a gene: 16. The CDR3 loop reads CASSAGRDRGLWFAEAFF. Written as DNA, the CDR3 is TGTGCCAGCAGTGCGGGACGGGACAGGGGGCTTTGGTTTGCTGAAGCTTTCTTT.

In its sample, this clonotype was seen a few times. An end of the junction differs from the germline gene, which may be a read error. The chain combines TRBV5-3 with TRBJ1-1; TRBD1 aligns across 8 bases. TRBV5-3 is recorded as an ORF, its role being uncertain. This CDR3 has 19 amino acids. The CDR3 loop is CASSLPKRQGASMYTEAFF. CDR3 in DNA: TGTGCCAGCAGCTTGCCTAAGAGGCAGGGGGCGAGTATGTACACTGAAGCTTTCTTT.

The chain uses TRBV27 and TRBJ2-5; D unresolved. The germline V gene encodes CDR1 MNHEY and CDR2 SMNVEV (reference sequence). The CDR3 is 12 amino acids. V lost 8 bases and J 2 bases, leaving 9 bases between the germline ends. CDR3 in DNA: TGTGCCAGCGGGAAAGGTCAAGAGACCCAGTACTTC. This codes for CASGKGQETQYF.

The chain is built from TRBV7-9 and TRBJ2-7, with D possibly TRBD1 on 6 matching bases. Between the trimmed V and J ends, which lost 6 bases and 5 bases, there was a span of 14 bases. The CDR3 loop spans 13 amino acids. In germline, CDR1 is SEHNR, CDR2 FQNEAQ (reference sequence). DNA for the CDR3: TGTGCCAGCAGTTCGGACAGAAAGGACGAGCAGTACTTC. Its translation is CASSSDRKDEQYF.

The gene calls are TRBV6-1 and TRBJ2-1, with D maybe TRBD1 (6 bases). The CDR3 is 16 amino acids. The germline V gene has CDR1 MNHNS and CDR2 SASEGT. With 1 base removed from V and 0 bases from J, the gap between germline ends came to 10 bases. CDR3 coding DNA: TGTGCCAGCAGTGAAGGTCAGGGGTACTCCTACAATGAGCAGTTCTTC. It codes for CASSEGQGYSYNEQFF.

This chain uses TRBV7-9 with TRBJ2-7; tentatively, D is TRBD2 (5 bases). Germline V CDR1 and CDR2: SEHNR, FQNEAQ (reference sequence). The CDR3 length is 15 residues. The germline V and J ends were trimmed by 5 bases and 0 bases, with 14 bases remaining between them. This CDR3 is CASSPQRGISYEQYF. The CDR3 nucleotides read TGTGCCAGCAGCCCCCAGCGAGGGATCTCCTACGAGCAGTACTTC.

This clonotype was seen a handful of times. The rearrangement joins TRBV7-2 to TRBJ1-4; 7 nucleotides align to TRBD1. This CDR3 has 14 residues. V was clipped by 4 bases and J by 5 bases; unmatched bases: 4. Germline values: CDR1 SGHTA, CDR2 FQGNSA. CDR3 sequence: CASSYGQANEKLFF. DNA for the CDR3: TGTGCCAGCAGCTACGGACAGGCGAATGAAAAACTGTTTTTT.

V usage is TRBV28 and J usage is TRBJ2-7, with 10 bases aligning to TRBD1. This CDR3 comprises 14 residues. In germline, CDR1 is MDHEN, CDR2 SYDVKM. Germline trimming cut 6 bases from V and 3 bases from J; bases unmatched to any gene: 5. The CDR3 is CASRAGTGDYEQYV. CDR3 bases: TGTGCCAGCAGAGCTGGGACAGGGGACTACGAGCAGTACGTC.

DNA of the CDR3: TGTGCCTCAGTGAATAGCGGAGAAGGTCTCACCTACGAGCAGTACTTC. As protein: CASVNSGEGLTYEQYF. This chain joins TRBV10-3 and TRBJ2-7; D may be TRBD2 (6 bases). Germline CDR1 is ENHRY and CDR2 is SYGVKD. The CDR3 loop spans 16 amino acids. Trimming removed 11 bases from V and 2 bases from J, with 25 bases in between.

The table lists this clonotype with a few counts. The genes are TRBV10-3 and TRBJ1-1, with 7 bases lining up with TRBD1. Germline CDR1 reads ENHRY; CDR2 reads SYGVKD. After removal of 3 bases from V and 0 bases from J, the junction contained 4 bases not matched to a gene. There are 15 residues in the CDR3. The CDR3 loop is CAISDTTGLNTEAFF. The CDR3 bases are TGTGCCATCAGTGATACGACAGGGCTGAACACTGAAGCTTTCTTT.

The table lists this clonotype with a few counts. A much larger clone differs by one base, so this may be a read error. The chain recombines TRBV4-2 with TRBJ2-5, with TRBD2 matching 10 bases. CDR1 and CDR2 from the germline V gene are LGHNA and YNFKEQ. This CDR3 contains 15 residues. After removal of 0 bases from V and 2 bases from J, the junction contained 0 bases not matched to a gene. The CDR3 region is CASSQEAGGQETQYF. Written as DNA, the CDR3 is TGTGCCAGCAGCCAAGAAGCGGGGGGGCAAGAGACCCAGTACTTC.

The table lists this clonotype with many counts. The V call is TRBV7-8, the J call TRBJ2-7, with D perhaps being TRBD1 or TRBD2 (5 bases each). From germline, CDR1 is SGHVS and CDR2 FQNEAQ. This CDR3 is 13 amino acids long. V shed 3 bases and J shed 3 bases, with 9 bases lying between them. The CDR3 nucleotides read TGTGCCAGCAGCTTGAGGGGCTACTACGAGCAGTACTTC. Residues: CASSLRGYYEQYF.

Remarks on this clonotype: The junction and the germline gene differ at one end; a read error may be behind it. This chain links TRBV5-3 with TRBJ1-2; D is unclear. TRBV5-3 carries the ORF label, with uncertain function. This CDR3 comprises 15 residues. CDR3: CASSFPWTLNYGYTF. The CDR3 DNA sequence: TGTGCCAGCAGCTTCCCCTGGACTTTGAACTATGGCTACACCTTC.

This clonotype was observed a handful of times. This chain links TRBV4-1 with TRBJ1-1; a weak D match, TRBD1 (6 bases). The CDR3 is 16 amino acids. The V gene's germline CDR1 is MGHRA and CDR2 YSYEKL. V gave up 0 bases and J gave up 4 bases, with 15 bases separating them. CDR3 protein: CASSQEMSRTATEAFF. For the CDR3, the DNA is TGCGCCAGCAGCCAAGAGATGTCGAGGACAGCCACTGAAGCTTTCTTT.